The next 3 T cell receptor beta chains were all read from a single sample in a study of T cells after yellow fever vaccination (dated by TCRdb to 2018 to 2020). Libraries were built with 5' RACE. Instrument used: Illumina HiSeq 2500. TCRdb cleaned the public reads at Q25 with fastp, built clones with MiXCR and kept in-frame beta chains. Each record represents a unique CDR3 protein, reported with the most common genes and DNA among its rows. In this sample the table shows roughly 160,000 distinct CDR3 sequences, about 7% of which occur a single time. The biggest ten clones account for more than 2% of the sample. In the paper's terms, the treatment or condition label means: live attenuated yellow fever vaccine strain. Here the sequenced sample was CD4+ T cells sorted from PBMCs, taken less than 6 days after the first yellow fever vaccination. Receptors were obtained from a man between 18 and 29 years old who received the YFV17D yellow fever vaccine.

This chain joins TRBV11-1 and TRBJ1-1; possible D gene TRBD1, 6 bases. V lost 1 base to trimming and J lost 9 bases, with 9 bases between them. CDR3 length: 12 amino acids. Germline CDR1 SGHAT, CDR2 FQDESV (reference sequence). CDR3 nucleotide sequence: TGTGCCAGCAGCTTAGACCGGGACAAAGCTTTCTTT. Translating gives CASSLDRDKAFF.

J is TRBJ2-1 and V is TRBV19; perhaps TRBD2 as D (6 bases). This CDR3 has 15 amino acids. The germline CDR1 and CDR2 sequences are LNHDA and SQIVND (reference sequence). V was trimmed by 6 bases and J by 7 bases, leaving 19 bases between them. The CDR3 DNA reads as TGTGCCAGTAGACGATTGTTGAGTAGCGGAAATGAGCAGTTCTTC. Amino acid sequence: CASRRLLSSGNEQFF.

This clonotype was recorded many times. This chain uses TRBV5-1 with TRBJ1-1; D perhaps matches TRBD1 (6 bases). Looked up from germline, CDR1 is SGHRS and CDR2 is YFSETQ. Trimming removed 4 bases from V and 3 bases from J, with 16 bases in between. This CDR3 is built from 15 residues. The CDR3 is CASSAKAGAYTEAFF. In DNA form, the CDR3 reads TGCGCCAGCAGCGCGAAGGCGGGGGCCTACACTGAAGCTTTCTTT.